The source of this T cell receptor (beta chain) is a study of T cells in women clearing cervical HPV infection (dated by TCRdb to the late 2010s). For the wider study: The cases were approximately 23 women with histologically confirmed HPV16-related CIN3 or worse, and 2 of those women had invasive cancers. This exploratory proof-of-principle case-control study, nested within the Guanacaste HPV Natural History Study in Costa Rica, compared TCR repertoires among women with different cervical HPV16 outcomes. Among cases, blood sampling occurred a median of about 150 days after lesion detection, with an interquartile range of about 85 to 210 days. Five blinded duplicates per group were added as quality controls, giving around 60 samples: 50 or so participants and 10 replicates. Blood from cases was collected at the visit at which the lesion was first identified, whereas blood from controls was collected once infection was no longer detected. The roughly 25 controls were women who cleared a single incident HPV16 infection within 12 months without developing precancer or cancer. Cases and controls were matched on age within five years and on year of sample collection. In the parent cohort, approximately 9,900 women aged 18 or older were enrolled in Guanacaste, Costa Rica, during about 1992 to 1994 and then followed for 7 to 8 years. Because only a few women had HLA typing data, the possibility that HLA type acted as a confounder could not be ruled out. Cases had a median age of about 34 years compared with 38 to 40 for controls, and baseline characteristics showed no significant differences between the groups. Study-level results and caveats: TCR repertoire richness was significantly higher in CIN3+ cases than in controls across sequencing depths, while evenness did not differ. TRBV6-7 relative abundance was lower in cases than in controls (roughly 0.11% versus 0.16%; Bonferroni P = 0.0008). Random forest classifiers combining richness and V gene abundances distinguished cases from controls with an estimated AUC of approximately 0.83. Because T-cell numbers per sample were unknown, differences in richness could reflect varying T-cell content rather than repertoire biology. The cross-sectional design could not show whether the associations came before the infection or were a result of it, and neither effector/memory subsets nor HPV-specific T cells were isolated.

From cysteine to phenylalanine, the CDR3 is 16 amino acids long. The 39 bases shown cover part of the CDR3, and their frame starts at base 1. V is trimmed back by 0 bases and J by 5 bases, and the junction contains 9 bases that no gene match accounts for. Taken from the germline V gene, the CDR1 and CDR2 loops are MGHRA and YSYEKL. Details on this clone: No antigen is known for it. The read terminates 3 residues before the CDR3 end, so the remaining end is supplied by the germline J gene.

Every participant had a single incident cervical HPV16 infection, and women with prevalent HPV16 infections were excluded. Cervical HPV DNA was detected with MY09/MY11 PCR, and genotyping was done with dot-blot hybridization. Under 17 mL of heparinized blood was centrifuged, after which the buffy coat was aliquoted, frozen at -30 degrees C, and then stored at -80 degrees C. Genomic DNA was extracted from buffy coat specimens using QIAGEN kits. Using the immunoSEQ assay, multiplex PCR amplified TCR beta CDR3 regions from an average of approximately 1,300 ng of genomic DNA per sample. The assay corrected primer bias using a complete synthetic TCR repertoire to establish an amplification baseline. The amplicons were sequenced using the Illumina platform. The original methods were these. Sequences were error-corrected by clustering with frequency ratios and a modified nearest-neighbor algorithm, then analyzed in the immunoSEQ Analyzer with IMGT gene definitions. At each rarefaction depth, TCR richness and evenness were averaged over 20 rarefaction repeats, and samples with fewer sequences than the depth were excluded. Wilcoxon rank sum tests with FDR correction were used to compare V, D and J gene relative abundances between the groups. An intraclass correlation of roughly 96% for TCR richness and an average of about 73% across some 70 gene segments were obtained from the blinded duplicates. Entries here come from immuneACCESS through TCRdb and include only in-frame sequences with V and J called. Some clones fail to appear in such tables; in the studies checked, an unresolved V gene covers under half of the shortfall, and the cause of the remainder is unknown. V, J and clone size reflect that table, while D and trimming were determined from the DNA. This sample's table has entries for 25,000 to 35,000 clones. The ten largest clones capture 8.4% of the sample.

The sample consisted of blood buffy coat. This receptor chain uses TRBV4-1 and TRBJ2-5, with 7 bases matching TRBD1. The source is a woman aged 18 to 75 with a cervical HPV16 infection that either progressed to CIN3+ or cleared (not recorded which). The CDR3 DNA, read in part, is TGCGCCAGCAGCCAAGATCGGACAGGCCCAAGGGAGACC. Protein translation: CASSQDRTGPRET. The whole CDR3 sequence reads CASSQDRTGPRETQYF.